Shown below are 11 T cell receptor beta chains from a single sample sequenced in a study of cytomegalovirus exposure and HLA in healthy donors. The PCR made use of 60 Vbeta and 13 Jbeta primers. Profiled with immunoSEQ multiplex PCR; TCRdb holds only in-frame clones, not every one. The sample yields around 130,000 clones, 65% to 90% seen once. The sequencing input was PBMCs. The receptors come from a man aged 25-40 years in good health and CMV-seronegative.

The CDR3 bases are TGTGCCAGCAGCTTGGGACTAGCGGCAGATACGCAGTATTTT. This gives the protein CASSLGLAADTQYF. J is TRBJ2-3 and V is TRBV7-2; 11 nucleotides match TRBD2. V gave up 3 bases and J gave up 4 bases; unmatched junction bases: 0. Germline CDR1 SGHTA, CDR2 FQGNSA. The CDR3 has 14 residues.

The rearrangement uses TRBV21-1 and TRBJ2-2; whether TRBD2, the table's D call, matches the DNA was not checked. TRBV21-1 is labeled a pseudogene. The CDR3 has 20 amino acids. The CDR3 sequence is CASSQREGVREVSYTGELFF. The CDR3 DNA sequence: TGTGCCAGCAGTCAAAGGGAAGGGGTCAGGGAGGTTTCGTACACCGGGGAGCTGTTTTTT.

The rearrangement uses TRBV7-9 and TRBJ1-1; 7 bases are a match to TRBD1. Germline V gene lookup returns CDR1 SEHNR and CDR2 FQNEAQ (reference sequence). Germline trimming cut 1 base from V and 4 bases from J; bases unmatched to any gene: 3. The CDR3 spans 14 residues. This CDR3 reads CASSLDRGGTEAFF. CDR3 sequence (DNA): TGTGCCAGCAGCTTAGACAGGGGAGGCACTGAAGCTTTCTTT.

CDR3 DNA: TGTGCCAGCAGCTTATCCGTTTGGACAAGTTCATCGGAAACGCAGTATTTT. Its translation is CASSLSVWTSSSETQYF. This sequence joins TRBV11-2 and TRBJ2-3, with D possibly matching TRBD1 (5 bases). This CDR3 has 17 amino acids. V dropped 2 bases and J dropped 9 bases, with 24 bases sitting between them. The germline V gene has CDR1 SGHAT and CDR2 FQNNGV.

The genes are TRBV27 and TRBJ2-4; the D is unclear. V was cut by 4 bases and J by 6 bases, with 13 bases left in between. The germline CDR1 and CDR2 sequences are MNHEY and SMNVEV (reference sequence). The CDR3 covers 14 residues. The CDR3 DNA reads TGTGCCAGCAGTTCCCTCGGCCTAGGAAACATTCAGTACTTC. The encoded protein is CASSSLGLGNIQYF.

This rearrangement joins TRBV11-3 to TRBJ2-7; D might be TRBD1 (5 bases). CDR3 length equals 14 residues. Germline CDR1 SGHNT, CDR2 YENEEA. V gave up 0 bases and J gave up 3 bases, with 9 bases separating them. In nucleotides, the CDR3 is TGTGCCAGCAGCTTAGATGACAGTCACTACGAGCAGTACTTC. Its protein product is CASSLDDSHYEQYF.

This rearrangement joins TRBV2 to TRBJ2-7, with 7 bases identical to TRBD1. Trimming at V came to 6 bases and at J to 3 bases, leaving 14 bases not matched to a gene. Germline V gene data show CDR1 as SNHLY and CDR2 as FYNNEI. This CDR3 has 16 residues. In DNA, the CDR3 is TGTGCCAGCAGCAAAGGGACAGTAGCCTTTTACTACGAGCAGTACTTC. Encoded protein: CASSKGTVAFYYEQYF. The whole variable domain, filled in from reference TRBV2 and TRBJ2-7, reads EPEVTQTPSHQVTQMGQEVILRCVPISNHLYFYWYRQILGQKVEFLVSFYNNEISEKSEIFDDQFSVERPDGSNFTLKIRSTKLEDSAMYFCASSKGTVAFYYEQYFGPGTRLTVT.

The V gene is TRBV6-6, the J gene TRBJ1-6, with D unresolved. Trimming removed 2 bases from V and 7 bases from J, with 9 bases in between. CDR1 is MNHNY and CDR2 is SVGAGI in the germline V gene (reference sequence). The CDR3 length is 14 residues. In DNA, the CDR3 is TGTGCCAGCAGTTACGGGCAGAGCAATTCACCCCTCCACTTT. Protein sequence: CASSYGQSNSPLHF.

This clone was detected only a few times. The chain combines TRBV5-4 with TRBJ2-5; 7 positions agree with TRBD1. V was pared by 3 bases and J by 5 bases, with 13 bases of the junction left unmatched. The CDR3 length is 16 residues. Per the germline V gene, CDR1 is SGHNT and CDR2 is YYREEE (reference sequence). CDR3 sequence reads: CASSSRTGSLGETQYF. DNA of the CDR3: TGTGCCAGCAGCTCCCGGACAGGATCTTTGGGGGAGACCCAGTACTTC.

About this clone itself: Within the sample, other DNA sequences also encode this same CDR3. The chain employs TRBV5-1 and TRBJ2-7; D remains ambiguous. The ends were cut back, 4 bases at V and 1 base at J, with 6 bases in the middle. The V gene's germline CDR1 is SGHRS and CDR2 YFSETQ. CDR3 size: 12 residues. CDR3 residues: CASSVNSYEQYF. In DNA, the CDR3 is TGCGCCAGCAGCGTAAATTCCTACGAGCAGTACTTC.

The DNA of the CDR3 is TGCGCCAGCAGCTGGGGCGGCGGGGACACTGAAGCTTTCTTT. Amino acids: CASSWGGGDTEAFF. This rearrangement joins TRBV5-1 to TRBJ1-1; TRBD1 might be the D (5 bases). Germline loops: CDR1 SGHRS, CDR2 YFSETQ. This CDR3 has 14 residues. The V end was cut by 3 bases, the J end by 3 bases, with 12 bases between.